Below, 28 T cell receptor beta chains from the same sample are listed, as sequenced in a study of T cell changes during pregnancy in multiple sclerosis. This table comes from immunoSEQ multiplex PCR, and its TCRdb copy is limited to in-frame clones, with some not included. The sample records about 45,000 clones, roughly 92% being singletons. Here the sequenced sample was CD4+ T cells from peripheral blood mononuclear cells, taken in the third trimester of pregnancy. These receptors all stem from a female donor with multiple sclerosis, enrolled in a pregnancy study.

This CDR3 is CASSLVTVGGGSTQHF. The CDR3 DNA is TGTGCCAGCAGTTTGGTGACGGTTGGGGGGGGTAGTACCCAGCATTTT. The J gene is TRBJ1-5, the V gene TRBV28; a possible D gene is TRBD1 (5 bases). The germline gives CDR1 MDHEN, CDR2 SYDVKM. Deletions cut 3 bases from V and 11 bases from J, with 23 bases between. The CDR3 has 16 amino acids.

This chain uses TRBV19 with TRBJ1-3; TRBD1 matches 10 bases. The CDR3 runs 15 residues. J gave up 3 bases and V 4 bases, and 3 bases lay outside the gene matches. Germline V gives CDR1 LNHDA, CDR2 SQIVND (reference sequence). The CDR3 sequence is CASSTTGGGGNTIYF. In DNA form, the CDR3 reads TGTGCCAGTAGTACGACAGGGGGCGGTGGAAACACCATATATTTT. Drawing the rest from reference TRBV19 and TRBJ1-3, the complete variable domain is DGGITQSPKYLFRKEGQNVTLSCEQNLNHDAMYWYRQDPGQGLRLIYYSQIVNDFQKGDIAEGYSVSREKKESFPLTVTSAQKNPTAFYLCASSTTGGGGNTIYFGEGSWLTVV.

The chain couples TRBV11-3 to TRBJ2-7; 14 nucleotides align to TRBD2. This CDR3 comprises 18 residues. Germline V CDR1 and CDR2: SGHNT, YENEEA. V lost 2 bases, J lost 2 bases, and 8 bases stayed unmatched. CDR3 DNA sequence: TGTGCCAGCAGCTTACGGGGGACTAGCGGGAGAAATCCCTACGAGCAGTACTTC. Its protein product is CASSLRGTSGRNPYEQYF.

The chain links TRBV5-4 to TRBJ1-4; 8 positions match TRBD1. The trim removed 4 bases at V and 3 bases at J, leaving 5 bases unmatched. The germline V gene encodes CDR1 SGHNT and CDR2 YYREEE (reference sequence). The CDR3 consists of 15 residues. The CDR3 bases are TGTGCCAGCAGCGCATCACAGGGGGCTAATGAAAAACTGTTTTTT. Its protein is CASSASQGANEKLFF.

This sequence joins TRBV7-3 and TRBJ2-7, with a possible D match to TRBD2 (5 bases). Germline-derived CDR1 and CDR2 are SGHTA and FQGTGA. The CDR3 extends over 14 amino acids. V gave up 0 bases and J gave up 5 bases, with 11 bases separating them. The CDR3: CASSLTTGVDEQYF. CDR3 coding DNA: TGTGCCAGCAGCTTAACAACCGGGGTCGACGAGCAGTACTTC.

The CDR3 nucleotides read TGTGCCAGCAGTCAGGGGGGTAAAGACAATGAGCAGTTCTTC. Translation: CASSQGGKDNEQFF. J is TRBJ2-1 and V is TRBV28; maybe TRBD1 (7 bases). V lost 5 bases and J 5 bases, leaving 13 bases between the germline ends. This CDR3 is built from 14 residues. CDR1 MDHEN and CDR2 SYDVKM come from the germline V gene.

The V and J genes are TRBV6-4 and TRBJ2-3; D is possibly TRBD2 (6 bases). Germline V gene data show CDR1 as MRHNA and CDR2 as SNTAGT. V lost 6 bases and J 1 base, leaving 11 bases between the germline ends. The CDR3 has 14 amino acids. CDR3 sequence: CASRRDRGTDTQYF. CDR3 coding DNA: TGTGCCAGCAGGCGGGATAGGGGCACAGATACGCAGTATTTT.

CDR3 bases: TGTGCCAGCAGCGTAAAATCCGGGGGGACAGGCGACGAGCAGTACTTC. It encodes CASSVKSGGTGDEQYF. This chain joins TRBV9 and TRBJ2-7; possible D gene TRBD1, 8 bases. The CDR3 totals 16 residues. The V end was cut by 1 base, the J end by 5 bases, with 19 bases between. Germline CDR1 and CDR2: SGDLS and YYNGEE. The full variable domain, its missing parts supplied by reference TRBV9 and TRBJ2-7, is DSGVTQTPKHLITATGQRVTLRCSPRSGDLSVYWYQQSLDQGLQFLIQYYNGEERAKGNILERFSAQQFPDLHSELNLSSLELGDSALYFCASSVKSGGTGDEQYFGPGTRLTVT.

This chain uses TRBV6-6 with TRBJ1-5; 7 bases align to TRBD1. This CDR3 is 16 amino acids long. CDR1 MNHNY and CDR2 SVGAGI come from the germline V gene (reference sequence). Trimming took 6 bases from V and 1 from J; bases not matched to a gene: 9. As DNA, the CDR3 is TGTGCCAGCAGACACTCGACAGGGTTGAGCAATCAGCCCCAGCATTTT. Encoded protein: CASRHSTGLSNQPQHF.

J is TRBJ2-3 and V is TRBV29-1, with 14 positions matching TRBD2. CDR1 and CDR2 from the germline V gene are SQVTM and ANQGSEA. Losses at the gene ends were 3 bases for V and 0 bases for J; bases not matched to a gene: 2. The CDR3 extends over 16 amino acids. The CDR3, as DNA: TGCAGCGTTGATGGGACTAGCGGGAGCAGCACAGATACGCAGTATTTT. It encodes CSVDGTSGSSTDTQYF.

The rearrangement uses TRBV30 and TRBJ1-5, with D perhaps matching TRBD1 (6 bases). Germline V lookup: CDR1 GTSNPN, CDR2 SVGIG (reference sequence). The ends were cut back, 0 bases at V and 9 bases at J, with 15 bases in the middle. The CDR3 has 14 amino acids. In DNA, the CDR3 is TGTGCCTGGAGTGTCATAGGGGCCAGGGGGCCCCAGCATTTT. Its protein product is CAWSVIGARGPQHF.

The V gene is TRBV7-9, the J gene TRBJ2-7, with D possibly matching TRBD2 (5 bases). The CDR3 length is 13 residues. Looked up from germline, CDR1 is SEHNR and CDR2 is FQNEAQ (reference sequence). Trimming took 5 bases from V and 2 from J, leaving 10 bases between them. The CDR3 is CASSPDGAYEQYF. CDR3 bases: TGTGCCAGCAGCCCCGACGGGGCCTACGAGCAGTACTTC.

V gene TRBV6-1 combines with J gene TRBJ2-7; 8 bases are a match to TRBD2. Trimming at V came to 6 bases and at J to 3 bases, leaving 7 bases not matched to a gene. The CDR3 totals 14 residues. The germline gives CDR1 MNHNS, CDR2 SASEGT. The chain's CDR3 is CASSVAGTHYEQYF. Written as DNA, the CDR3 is TGTGCCAGCAGCGTAGCGGGAACCCACTACGAGCAGTACTTC.

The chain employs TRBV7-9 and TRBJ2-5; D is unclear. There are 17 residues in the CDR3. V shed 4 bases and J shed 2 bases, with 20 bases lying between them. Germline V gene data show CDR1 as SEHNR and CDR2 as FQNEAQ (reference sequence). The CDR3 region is CASSSLQLLDLQETQYF. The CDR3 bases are TGTGCCAGCAGCTCGCTCCAACTCTTAGATCTACAAGAGACCCAGTACTTC.

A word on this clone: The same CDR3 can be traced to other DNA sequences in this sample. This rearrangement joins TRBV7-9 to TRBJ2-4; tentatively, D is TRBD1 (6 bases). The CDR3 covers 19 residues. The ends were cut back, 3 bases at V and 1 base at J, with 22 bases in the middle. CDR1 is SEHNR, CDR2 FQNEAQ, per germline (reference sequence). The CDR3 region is CASSFSLRQGIAAKNIQYF. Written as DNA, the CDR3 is TGTGCCAGCAGCTTTTCCTTGAGGCAGGGGATCGCGGCCAAAAACATTCAGTACTTC.

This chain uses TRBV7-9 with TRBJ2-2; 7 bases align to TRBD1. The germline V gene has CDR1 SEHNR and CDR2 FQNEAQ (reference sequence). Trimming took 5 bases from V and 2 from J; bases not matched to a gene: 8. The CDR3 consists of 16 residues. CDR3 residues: CASSARQGRNTGELFF. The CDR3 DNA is TGTGCCAGCAGCGCCCGACAGGGCCGTAACACCGGGGAGCTGTTTTTT.

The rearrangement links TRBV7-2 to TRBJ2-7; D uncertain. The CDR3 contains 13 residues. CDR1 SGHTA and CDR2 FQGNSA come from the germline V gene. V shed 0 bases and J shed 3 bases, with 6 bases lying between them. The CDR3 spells CASSLASRYEQYF. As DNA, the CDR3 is TGTGCCAGCAGCTTAGCGAGCCGCTACGAGCAGTACTTC.

This CDR3 is CASSLTGNLGANVLTF. The CDR3 DNA reads TGTGCCAGCAGTTTGACAGGGAACCTTGGGGCCAACGTCCTGACTTTC. The chain has TRBV6-5 and TRBJ2-6, with 7 nucleotides matching TRBD1. In germline, CDR1 is MNHEY, CDR2 SVGAGI. The J segment lost 3 bases and the V segment lost 4 bases, leaving 6 bases of the junction unmatched. The CDR3 length is 16 residues.

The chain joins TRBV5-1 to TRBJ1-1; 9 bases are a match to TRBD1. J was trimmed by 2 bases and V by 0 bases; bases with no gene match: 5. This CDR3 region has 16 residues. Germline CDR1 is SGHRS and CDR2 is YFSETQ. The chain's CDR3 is CASSLGGTGPNTEAFF. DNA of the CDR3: TGCGCCAGCAGCTTGGGCGGGACAGGGCCCAACACTGAAGCTTTCTTT.

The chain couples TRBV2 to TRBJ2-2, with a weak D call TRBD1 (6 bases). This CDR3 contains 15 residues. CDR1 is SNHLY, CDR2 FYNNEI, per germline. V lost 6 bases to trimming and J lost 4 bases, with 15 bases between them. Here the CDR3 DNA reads TGTGCCAGCAGGCGACAGGAGGCGGTCACCGGGGAGCTGTTTTTT. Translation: CASRRQEAVTGELFF.

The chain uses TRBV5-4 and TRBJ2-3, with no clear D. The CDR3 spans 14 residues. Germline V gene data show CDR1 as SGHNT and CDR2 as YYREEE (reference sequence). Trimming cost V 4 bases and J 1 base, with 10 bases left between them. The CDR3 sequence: CASSPPGGTDTQYF. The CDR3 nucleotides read TGTGCCAGCAGCCCCCCAGGCGGCACAGATACGCAGTATTTT.

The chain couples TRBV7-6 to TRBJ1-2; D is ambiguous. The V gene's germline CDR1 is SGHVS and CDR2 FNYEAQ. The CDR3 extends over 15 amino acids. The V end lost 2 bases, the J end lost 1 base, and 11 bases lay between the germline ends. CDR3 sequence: CASSLRPRDNYGYTF. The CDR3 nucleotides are TGTGCCAGCAGCTTACGCCCTCGGGATAACTATGGCTACACCTTC.

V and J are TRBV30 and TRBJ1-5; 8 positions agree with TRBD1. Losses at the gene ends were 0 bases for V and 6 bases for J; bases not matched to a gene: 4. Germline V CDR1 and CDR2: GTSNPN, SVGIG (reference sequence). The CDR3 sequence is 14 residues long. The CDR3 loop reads CAWSVLQGAQPQHF. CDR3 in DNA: TGTGCCTGGAGTGTATTGCAGGGGGCTCAGCCCCAGCATTTT.

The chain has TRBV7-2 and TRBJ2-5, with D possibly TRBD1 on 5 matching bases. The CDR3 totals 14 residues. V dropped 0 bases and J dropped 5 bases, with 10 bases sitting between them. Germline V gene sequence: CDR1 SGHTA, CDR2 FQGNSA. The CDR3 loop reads CASSLARGQETQYF. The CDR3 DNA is TGTGCCAGCAGCTTAGCTAGGGGTCAGGAGACCCAGTACTTC.

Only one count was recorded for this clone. In DNA, the CDR3 is TGTGCCAGCAGCCCCGGCGGCACCGGAAGTCTGTCCCAGCATTTT. Amino acids: CASSPGGTGSLSQHF. The chain links TRBV6-6 to TRBJ1-5; D is unclear. The CDR3 consists of 15 residues. V lost 6 bases to trimming and J lost 11 bases, with 23 bases between them. The germline CDR1 and CDR2 sequences are MNHNY and SVGAGI (reference sequence).

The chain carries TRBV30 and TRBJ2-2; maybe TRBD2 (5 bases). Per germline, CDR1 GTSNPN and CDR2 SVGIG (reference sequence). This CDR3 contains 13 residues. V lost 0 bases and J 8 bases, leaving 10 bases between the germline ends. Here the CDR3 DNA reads TGTGCCTGGAGTGTAACACTAGGGGGGGAGCTGTTTTTT. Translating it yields CAWSVTLGGELFF.

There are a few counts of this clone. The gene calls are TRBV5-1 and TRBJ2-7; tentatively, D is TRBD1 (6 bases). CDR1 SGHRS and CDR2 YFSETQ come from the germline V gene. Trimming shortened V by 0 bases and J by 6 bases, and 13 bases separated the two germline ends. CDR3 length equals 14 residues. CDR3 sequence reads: CASSLGRGLGEQYF. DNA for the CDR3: TGCGCCAGCAGCTTGGGCAGGGGTCTGGGCGAGCAGTACTTC.

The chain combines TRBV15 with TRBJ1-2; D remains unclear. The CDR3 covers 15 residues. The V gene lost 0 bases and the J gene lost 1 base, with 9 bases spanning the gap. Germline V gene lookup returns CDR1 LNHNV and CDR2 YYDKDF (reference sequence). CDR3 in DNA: TGTGCCACCAGCAGAGATAGAGAGGGTAACTATGGCTACACCTTC. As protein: CATSRDREGNYGYTF.